The T cell receptor beta chain described here comes from a study of breast tumors, draining lymph nodes, adjacent tissues. MiXCR was run by TCRdb on the multiplex PCR reads, yielding one entry per CDR3 protein. The data show approximately 60,000 distinct CDR3 sequences, roughly 50% seen once. CDR3 length: 15 amino acids. Germline values: CDR1 SGHTA, CDR2 FQGNSA. The V segment lost 4 bases and the J segment 10 bases; nucleotides outside the gene matches: 10. The source of this sequence is a female donor with breast cancer. Some clones in this sample may be carry-over from other donors' samples. The material sequenced was breast tumor tissue. The chain combines TRBV7-2 with TRBJ1-6; 7 nucleotides match TRBD1. The CDR3 DNA sequence: TGTGCCAGCAGCTATACAGGGGCGGTCGAGTCACCCCTCCACTTT. Encoded protein: CASSYTGAVESPLHF.